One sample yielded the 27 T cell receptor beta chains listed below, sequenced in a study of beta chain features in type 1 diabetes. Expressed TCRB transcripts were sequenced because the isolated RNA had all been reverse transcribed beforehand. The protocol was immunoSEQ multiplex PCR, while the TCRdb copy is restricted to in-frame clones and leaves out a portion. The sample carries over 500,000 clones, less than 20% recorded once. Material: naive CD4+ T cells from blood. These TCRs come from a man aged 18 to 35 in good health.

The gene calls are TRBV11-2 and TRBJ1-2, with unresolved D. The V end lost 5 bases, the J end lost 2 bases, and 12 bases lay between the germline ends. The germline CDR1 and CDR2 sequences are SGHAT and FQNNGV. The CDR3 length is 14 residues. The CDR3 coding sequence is TGTGCCAGCAGCCCCGCCGCCGGGAACTATGGCTACACCTTC. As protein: CASSPAAGNYGYTF.

This CDR3 is CASSQDLGGGSARDTQYF. CDR3 DNA: TGCGCCAGCAGCCAAGATCTAGGGGGCGGTAGTGCCCGCGATACGCAGTATTTT. The chain links TRBV4-1 to TRBJ2-3; 7 bases match TRBD1. With 0 bases clipped from V and 6 bases from J, the junction kept 15 bases outside the gene matches. Per the germline V gene, CDR1 is MGHRA and CDR2 is YSYEKL. The CDR3 is made up of 18 amino acids.

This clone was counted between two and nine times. In DNA form, the CDR3 reads TGTGCCAGCAGCCCCTCAAGGTTTTACAATGAGCAGTTCTTC. Translated, it gives CASSPSRFYNEQFF. The chain uses TRBV28 and TRBJ2-1; D not resolved. From germline, CDR1 is MDHEN and CDR2 SYDVKM. CDR3 length: 14 residues. With 6 bases removed from V and 4 bases from J, the gap between germline ends came to 13 bases.

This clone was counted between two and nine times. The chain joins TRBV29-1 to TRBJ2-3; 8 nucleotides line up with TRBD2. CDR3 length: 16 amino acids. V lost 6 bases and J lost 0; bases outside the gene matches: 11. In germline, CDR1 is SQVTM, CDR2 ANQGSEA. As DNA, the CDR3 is TGCAGCGTCGTTGCACCGGGACTAGTTAGCACAGATACGCAGTATTTT. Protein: CSVVAPGLVSTDTQYF.

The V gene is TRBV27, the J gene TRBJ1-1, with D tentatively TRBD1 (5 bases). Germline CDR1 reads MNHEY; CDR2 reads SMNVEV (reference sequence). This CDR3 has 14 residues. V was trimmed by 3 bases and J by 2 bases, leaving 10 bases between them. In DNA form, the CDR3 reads TGTGCCAGCAGTTTGAGGGGAGTTAACACTGAAGCTTTCTTT. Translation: CASSLRGVNTEAFF.

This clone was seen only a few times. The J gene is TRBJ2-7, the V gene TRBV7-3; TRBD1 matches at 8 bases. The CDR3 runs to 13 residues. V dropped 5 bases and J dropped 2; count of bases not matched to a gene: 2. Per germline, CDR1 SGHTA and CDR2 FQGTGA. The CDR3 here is CASSQTGAYEQYF. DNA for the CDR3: TGTGCCAGCAGCCAGACAGGGGCCTACGAGCAGTACTTC. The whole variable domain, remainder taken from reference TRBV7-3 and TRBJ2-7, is GAGVSQTPSNKVTEKGKYVELRCDPISGHTALYWYRQSLGQGPEFLIYFQGTGAADDSGLPNDRFFAVRPEGSVSTLKIQRTERGDSAVYLCASSQTGAYEQYFGPGTRLTVT.

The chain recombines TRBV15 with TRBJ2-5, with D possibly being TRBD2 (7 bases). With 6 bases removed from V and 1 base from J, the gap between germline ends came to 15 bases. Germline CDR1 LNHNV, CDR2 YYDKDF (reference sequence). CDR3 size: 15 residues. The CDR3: CATRVLAGAQETQYF. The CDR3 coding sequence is TGTGCCACCAGGGTCCTGGCGGGGGCCCAAGAGACCCAGTACTTC.

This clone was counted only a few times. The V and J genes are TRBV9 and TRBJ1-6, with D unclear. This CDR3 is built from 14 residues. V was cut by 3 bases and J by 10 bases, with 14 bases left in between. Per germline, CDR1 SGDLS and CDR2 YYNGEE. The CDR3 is CASSAKYSDSPLHF. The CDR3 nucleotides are TGTGCCAGCAGCGCCAAGTACAGTGACTCACCCCTCCACTTT.

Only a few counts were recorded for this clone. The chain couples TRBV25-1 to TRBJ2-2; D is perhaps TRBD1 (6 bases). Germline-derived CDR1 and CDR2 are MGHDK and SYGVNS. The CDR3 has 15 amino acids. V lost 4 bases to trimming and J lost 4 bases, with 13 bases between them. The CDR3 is CASSASRGVTGELFF. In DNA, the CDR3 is TGTGCCAGCAGTGCTTCCAGGGGCGTCACCGGGGAGCTGTTTTTT.

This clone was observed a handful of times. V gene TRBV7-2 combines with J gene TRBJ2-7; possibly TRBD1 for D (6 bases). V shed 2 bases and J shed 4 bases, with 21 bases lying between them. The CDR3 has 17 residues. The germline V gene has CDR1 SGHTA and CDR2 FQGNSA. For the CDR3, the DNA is TGTGCCAGCAGCTTAAATACCGGGGCAGGGGCAAGGTACGAGCAGTACTTC. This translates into CASSLNTGAGARYEQYF.

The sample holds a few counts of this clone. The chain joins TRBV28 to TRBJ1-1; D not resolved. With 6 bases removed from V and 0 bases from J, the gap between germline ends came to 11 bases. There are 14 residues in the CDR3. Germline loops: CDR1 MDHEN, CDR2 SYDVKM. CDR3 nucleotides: TGTGCCAGCAGCCCCCGGGCGGTGAACACTGAAGCTTTCTTT. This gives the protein CASSPRAVNTEAFF.

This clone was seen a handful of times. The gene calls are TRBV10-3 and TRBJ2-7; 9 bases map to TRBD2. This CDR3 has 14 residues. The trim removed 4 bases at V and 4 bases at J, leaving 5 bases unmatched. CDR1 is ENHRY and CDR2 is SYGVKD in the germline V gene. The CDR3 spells CAISASGKMYEQYF. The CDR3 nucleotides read TGTGCCATCAGTGCTAGCGGGAAGATGTACGAGCAGTACTTC.

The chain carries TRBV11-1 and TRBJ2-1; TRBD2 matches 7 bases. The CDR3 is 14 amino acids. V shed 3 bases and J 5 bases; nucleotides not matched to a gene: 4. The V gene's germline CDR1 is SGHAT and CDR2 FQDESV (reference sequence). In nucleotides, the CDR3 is TGTGCCAGCAGCTTCGAGCGGGGACACAATGAGCAGTTCTTC. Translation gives CASSFERGHNEQFF. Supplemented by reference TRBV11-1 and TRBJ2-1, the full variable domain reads EAEVAQSPRYKITEKSQAVAFWCDPISGHATLYWYRQILGQGPELLVQFQDESVVDDSQLPKDRFSAERLKGVDSTLKIQPAELGDSAMYLCASSFERGHNEQFFGPGTRLTVL.

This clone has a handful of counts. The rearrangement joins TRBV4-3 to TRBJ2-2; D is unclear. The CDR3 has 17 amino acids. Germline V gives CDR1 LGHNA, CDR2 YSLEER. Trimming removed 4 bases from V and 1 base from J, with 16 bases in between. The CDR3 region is CASSLSRRSENTGELFF. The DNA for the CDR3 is TGCGCCAGCAGCCTCTCCCGTAGGTCCGAGAACACCGGGGAGCTGTTTTTT.

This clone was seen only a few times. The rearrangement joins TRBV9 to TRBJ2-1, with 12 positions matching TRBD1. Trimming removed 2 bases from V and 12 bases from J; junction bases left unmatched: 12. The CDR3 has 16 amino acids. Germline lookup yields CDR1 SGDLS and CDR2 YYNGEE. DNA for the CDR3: TGTGCCAGCAGCGTGAGCCCTACGGGACAGGGGGCGCGGCAGTTCTTC. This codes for CASSVSPTGQGARQFF.

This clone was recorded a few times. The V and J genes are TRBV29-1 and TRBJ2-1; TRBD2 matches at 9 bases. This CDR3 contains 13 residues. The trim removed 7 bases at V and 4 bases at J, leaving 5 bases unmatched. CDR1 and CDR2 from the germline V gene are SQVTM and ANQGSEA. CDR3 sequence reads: CSAGAGGYNEQFF. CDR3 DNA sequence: TGCAGCGCCGGAGCGGGAGGATACAATGAGCAGTTCTTC.

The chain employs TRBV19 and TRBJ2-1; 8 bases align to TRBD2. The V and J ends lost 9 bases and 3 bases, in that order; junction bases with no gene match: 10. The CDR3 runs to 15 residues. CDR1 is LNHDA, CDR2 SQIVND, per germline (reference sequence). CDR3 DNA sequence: TGTGCCAGCCGGAGGCAAGCGGGAGACTACAATGAGCAGTTCTTC. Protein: CASRRQAGDYNEQFF.

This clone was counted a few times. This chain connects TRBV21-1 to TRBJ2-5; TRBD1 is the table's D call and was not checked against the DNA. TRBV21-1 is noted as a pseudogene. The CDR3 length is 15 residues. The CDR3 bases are TGTGCCAGCAGCTCCGGGACAGGGAGGGGAAGGACCCAGTACTTC. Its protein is CASSSGTGRGRTQYF.

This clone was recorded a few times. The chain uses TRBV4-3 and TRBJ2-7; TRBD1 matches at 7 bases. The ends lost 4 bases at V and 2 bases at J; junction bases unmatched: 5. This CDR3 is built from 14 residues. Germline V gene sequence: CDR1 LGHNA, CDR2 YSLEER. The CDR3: CASSLVTGPYEQYF. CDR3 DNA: TGCGCCAGCAGCCTAGTGACAGGGCCCTACGAGCAGTACTTC.

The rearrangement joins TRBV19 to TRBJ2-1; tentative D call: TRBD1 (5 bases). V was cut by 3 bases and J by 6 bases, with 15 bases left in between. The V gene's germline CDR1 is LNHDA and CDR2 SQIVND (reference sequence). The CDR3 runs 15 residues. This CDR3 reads CASSISLARVNEQFF. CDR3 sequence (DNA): TGTGCCAGTAGTATCTCTCTTGCCAGGGTCAATGAGCAGTTCTTC. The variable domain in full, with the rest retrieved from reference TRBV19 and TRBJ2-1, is DGGITQSPKYLFRKEGQNVTLSCEQNLNHDAMYWYRQDPGQGLRLIYYSQIVNDFQKGDIAEGYSVSREKKESFPLTVTSAQKNPTAFYLCASSISLARVNEQFFGPGTRLTVL.

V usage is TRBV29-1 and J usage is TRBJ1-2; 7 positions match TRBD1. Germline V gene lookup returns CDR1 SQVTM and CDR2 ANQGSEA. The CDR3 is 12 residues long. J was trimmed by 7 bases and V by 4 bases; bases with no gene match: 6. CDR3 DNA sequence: TGCAGCGTTGGTCGACAGGGTCGTGGCTACACCTTC. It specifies CSVGRQGRGYTF.

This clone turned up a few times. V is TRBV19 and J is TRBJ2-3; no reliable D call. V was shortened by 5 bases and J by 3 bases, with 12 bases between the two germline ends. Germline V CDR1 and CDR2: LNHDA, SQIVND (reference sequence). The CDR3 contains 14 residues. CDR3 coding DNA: TGTGCCAGTAGTTCGGGTGGTATTACAGATACGCAGTATTTT. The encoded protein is CASSSGGITDTQYF.

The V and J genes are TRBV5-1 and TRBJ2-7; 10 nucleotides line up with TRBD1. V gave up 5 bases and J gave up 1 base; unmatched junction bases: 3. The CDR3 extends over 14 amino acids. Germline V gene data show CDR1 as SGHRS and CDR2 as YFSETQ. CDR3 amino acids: CASSPDRGSYEQYF. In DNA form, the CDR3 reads TGCGCCAGCAGTCCGGACAGGGGGTCCTACGAGCAGTACTTC.

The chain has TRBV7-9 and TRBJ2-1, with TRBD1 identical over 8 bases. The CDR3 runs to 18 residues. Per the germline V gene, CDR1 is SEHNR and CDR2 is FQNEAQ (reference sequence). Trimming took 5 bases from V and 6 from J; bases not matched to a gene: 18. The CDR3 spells CASSHLGIGQGSRNEQFF. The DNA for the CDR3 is TGTGCCAGCAGCCACTTGGGGATCGGACAGGGCTCTCGCAATGAGCAGTTCTTC. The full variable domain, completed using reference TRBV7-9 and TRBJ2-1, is DTGVSQNPRHKITKRGQNVTFRCDPISEHNRLYWYRQTLGQGPEFLTYFQNEAQLEKSRLLSDRFSAERPKGSFSTLEIQRTEQGDSAMYLCASSHLGIGQGSRNEQFFGPGTRLTVL.

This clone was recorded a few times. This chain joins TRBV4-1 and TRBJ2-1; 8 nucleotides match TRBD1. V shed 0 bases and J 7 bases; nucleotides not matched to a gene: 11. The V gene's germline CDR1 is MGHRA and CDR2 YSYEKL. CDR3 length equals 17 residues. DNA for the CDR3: TGCGCCAGCAGCCAAGATCGGGCCAGGGGGCGTGAAAATGAGCAGTTCTTC. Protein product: CASSQDRARGRENEQFF.

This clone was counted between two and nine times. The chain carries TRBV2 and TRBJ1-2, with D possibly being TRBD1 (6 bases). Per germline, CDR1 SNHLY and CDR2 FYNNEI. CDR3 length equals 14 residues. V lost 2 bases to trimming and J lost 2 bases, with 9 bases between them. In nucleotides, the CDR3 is TGTGCCAGCAGTGAACAGGGGCCCAACTATGGCTACACCTTC. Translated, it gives CASSEQGPNYGYTF.

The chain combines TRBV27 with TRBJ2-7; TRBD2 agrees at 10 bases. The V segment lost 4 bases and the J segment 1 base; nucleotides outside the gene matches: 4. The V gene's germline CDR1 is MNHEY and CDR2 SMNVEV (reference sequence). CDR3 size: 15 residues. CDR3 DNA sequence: TGTGCCAGCAGTTCACTAGCGGGAAGGTCCTACGAGCAGTACTTC. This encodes CASSSLAGRSYEQYF.